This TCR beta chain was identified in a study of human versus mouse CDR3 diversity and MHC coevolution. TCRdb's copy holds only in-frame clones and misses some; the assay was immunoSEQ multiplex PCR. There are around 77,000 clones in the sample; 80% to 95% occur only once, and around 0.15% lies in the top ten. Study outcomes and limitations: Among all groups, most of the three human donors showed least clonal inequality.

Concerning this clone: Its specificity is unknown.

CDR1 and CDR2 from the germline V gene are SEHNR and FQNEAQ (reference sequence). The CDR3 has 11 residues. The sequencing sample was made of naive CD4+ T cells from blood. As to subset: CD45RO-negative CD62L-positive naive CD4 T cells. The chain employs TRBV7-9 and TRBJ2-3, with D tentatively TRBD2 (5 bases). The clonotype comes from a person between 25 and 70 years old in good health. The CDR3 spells CAGSRTDTQYF. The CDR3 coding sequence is TGTGCGGGGAGCAGGACAGATACGCAGTATTTT. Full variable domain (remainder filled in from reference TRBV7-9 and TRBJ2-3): DTGVSQNPRHKITKRGQNVTFRCDPISEHNRLYWYRQTLGQGPEFLTYFQNEAQLEKSRLLSDRFSAERPKGSFSTLEIQRTEQGDSAMYLCAGSRTDTQYFGPGTRLTVL.